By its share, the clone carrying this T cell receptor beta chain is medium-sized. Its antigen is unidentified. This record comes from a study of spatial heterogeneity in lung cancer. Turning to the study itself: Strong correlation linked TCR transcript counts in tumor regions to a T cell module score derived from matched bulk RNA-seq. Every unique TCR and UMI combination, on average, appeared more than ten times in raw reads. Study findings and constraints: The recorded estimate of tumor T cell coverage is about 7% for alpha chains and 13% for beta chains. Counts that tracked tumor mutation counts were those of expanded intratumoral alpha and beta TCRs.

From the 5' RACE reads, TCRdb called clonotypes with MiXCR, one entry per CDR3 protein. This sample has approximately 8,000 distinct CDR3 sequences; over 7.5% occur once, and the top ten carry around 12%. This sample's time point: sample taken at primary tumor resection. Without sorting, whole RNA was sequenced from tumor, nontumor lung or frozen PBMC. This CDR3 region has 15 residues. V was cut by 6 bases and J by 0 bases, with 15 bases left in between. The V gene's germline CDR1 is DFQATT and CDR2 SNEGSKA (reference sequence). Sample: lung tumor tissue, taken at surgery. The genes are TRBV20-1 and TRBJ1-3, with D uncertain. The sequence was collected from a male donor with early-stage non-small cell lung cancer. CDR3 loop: CSASGGSLSGNTIYF. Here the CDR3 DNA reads TGCAGTGCCTCTGGTGGCAGCCTCTCTGGAAACACCATATATTTT.